This entry features one T cell receptor (beta chain) sequence. What it binds is not known. This entry is derived from a study of vaccination effects on CD4 cells after COVID-19. Across the study: Participants received two doses of either the BNT162b2 or mRNA-1273 vaccine.

Germline V gene lookup returns CDR1 SGHRS and CDR2 YFSETQ. V dropped 3 bases and J dropped 2 bases, with 9 bases sitting between them. CDR3 length equals 14 residues. The method was immunoSEQ multiplex PCR; TCRdb's version includes in-frame clones alone and lacks a portion of them. The table lists some 22,000 clones, around 70% of them singletons. Sequencing followed a ViraFEST assay step that expanded antigen-specific CD4+ T cells with viral peptide pools. CD4+ T cells were isolated after less than 13 days of culture. The study found no prior SARS-CoV-2 infection in the vaccine recipients, who tested negative for nucleocapsid antibodies. Culturing of 1.5 million to 2 million PBMC per well took place with roughly 10 IU/ml IL-2 and approximately 9.1 ug/ml peptides.

The chain links TRBV5-1 to TRBJ2-4; D perhaps matches TRBD1 (6 bases). The specimen was CD4+ T cells from PBMCs cultured with HCoV-NL63 spike peptides, collected before COVID-19 vaccination. The TCR originated in a human donor who received a COVID-19 vaccine. The CDR3, as DNA: TGCGCCAGCAGCTCCACAGGGTCCAAAAACATTCAGTACTTC. Amino acids: CASSSTGSKNIQYF.